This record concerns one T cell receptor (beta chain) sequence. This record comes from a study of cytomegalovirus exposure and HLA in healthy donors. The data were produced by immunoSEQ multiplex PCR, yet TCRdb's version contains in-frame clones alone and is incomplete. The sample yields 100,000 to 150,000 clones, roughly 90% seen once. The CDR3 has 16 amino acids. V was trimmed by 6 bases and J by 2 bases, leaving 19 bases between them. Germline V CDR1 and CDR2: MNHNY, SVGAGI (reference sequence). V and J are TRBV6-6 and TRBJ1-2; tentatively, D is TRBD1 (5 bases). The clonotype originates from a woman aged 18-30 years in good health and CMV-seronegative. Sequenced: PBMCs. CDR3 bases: TGTGCCAGCAGCTCCAGAGTGGGGCCCAGAAACTATGGCTACACCTTC. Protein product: CASSSRVGPRNYGYTF.